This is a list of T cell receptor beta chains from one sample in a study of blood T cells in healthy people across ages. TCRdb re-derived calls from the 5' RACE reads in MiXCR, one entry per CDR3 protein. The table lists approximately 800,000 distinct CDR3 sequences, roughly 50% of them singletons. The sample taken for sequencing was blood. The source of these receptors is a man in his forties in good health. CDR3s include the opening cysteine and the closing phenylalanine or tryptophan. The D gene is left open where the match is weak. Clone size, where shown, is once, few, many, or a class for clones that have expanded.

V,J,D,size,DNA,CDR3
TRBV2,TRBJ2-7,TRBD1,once,TGTGCCAGCACGGGACAGGGGATCCCCTACGAGCAGTACTTC,CASTGQGIPYEQYF
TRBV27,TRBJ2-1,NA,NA,TGTGCCAGCAGAGTCTTGGGGAGTTGGAATGAGCAGTTCTTC,CASRVLGSWNEQFF
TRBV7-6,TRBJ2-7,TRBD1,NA,TGTGCCAGCAGCTCACGCTTTAGGGGGCATACCTACAATGAGCAGTACTTC,CASSSRFRGHTYNEQYF
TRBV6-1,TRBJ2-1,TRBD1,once,TGTGCCAGCAGTGGGAAGACAGGGGGCCACTACAATGAGCAGTTCTTC,CASSGKTGGHYNEQFF
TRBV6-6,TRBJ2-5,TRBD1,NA,TGTGCCAGCAGTCAGGGACAGACTTTAGAGACCCAGTACTTC,CASSQGQTLETQYF
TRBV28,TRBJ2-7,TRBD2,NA,TGTGCCAGCACCTTAGCGGGAGGGTCCTACGAGCAGTACTTC,CASTLAGGSYEQYF
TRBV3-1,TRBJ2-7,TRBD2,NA,TGTGCCAGCAGCCATAGAACCTCTCTAGCGGGAGATTACGAGCAGTACTTC,CASSHRTSLAGDYEQYF
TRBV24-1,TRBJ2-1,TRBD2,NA,TGTGCCACCAGTGACGTTAGCGGGAGCTCCTACAATGAGCAGTTCTTC,CATSDVSGSSYNEQFF
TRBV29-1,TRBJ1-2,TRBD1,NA,TGCAGCGCGCGACAGGGGCTATTAGGTGGCTGCACCTTC,CSARQGLLGGCTF
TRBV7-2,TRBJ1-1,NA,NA,TGTGCCAGCAGCCCCTCAGGGGCTAAGAACACTGAAGCTTTCTTT,CASSPSGAKNTEAFF
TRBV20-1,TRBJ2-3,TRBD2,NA,TGCAGTGCTAGAGAGTCTAGCGGGGGCGATACGCAGTATTTT,CSARESSGGDTQYF
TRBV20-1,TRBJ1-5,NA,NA,TGCAGTGCCAAGAGGGGGGCAGGTCAGCCCCAGCATTTT,CSAKRGAGQPQHF
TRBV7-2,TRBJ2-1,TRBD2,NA,TGTGCCAGCAGCTTAACGAAACTAGCGGGACGTGAGCAGTTCTTC,CASSLTKLAGREQFF
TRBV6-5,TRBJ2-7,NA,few,TGTGCCAGCAGTTACGCGGGGTTCTACGAGCAGTACTTC,CASSYAGFYEQYF
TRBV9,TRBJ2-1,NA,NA,TGTGCCAGCAGCGTAGGATCTTGGGTTCACAATGAGCAGTTCTTC,CASSVGSWVHNEQFF
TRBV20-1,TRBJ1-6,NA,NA,TGCAGTGCTAGAGATCGACACAGCTCAAATTCACCCCTCCACTTT,CSARDRHSSNSPLHF
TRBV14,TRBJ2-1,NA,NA,TGTGCCAGCAGCCACATCGACCTGGTAGGGAAGGCTTACAATGAGCAGTTCTTC,CASSHIDLVGKAYNEQFF
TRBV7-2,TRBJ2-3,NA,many,TGTGCCAGCAGCCCACAGGGTACTACGCAGTATTTT,CASSPQGTTQYF
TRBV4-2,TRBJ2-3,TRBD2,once,TGTGCCAGCAGCCAAGTTGGAACTAGCGGGGCAGATACGCAGTATTTT,CASSQVGTSGADTQYF
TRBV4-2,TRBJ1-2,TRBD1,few,TGTGCCAGCAGCCGAAAGACAGGGATATATGGCTACACCTTC,CASSRKTGIYGYTF
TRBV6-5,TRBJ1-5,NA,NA,TGTGCCAGCAGTTACAGGGACGGCAATCAGCCCCAGCATTTT,CASSYRDGNQPQHF
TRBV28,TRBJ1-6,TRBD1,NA,TGTGCCAGCAGTTTTCGGGACAGGTTGTCTCCACCCCTCCACTTT,CASSFRDRLSPPLHF
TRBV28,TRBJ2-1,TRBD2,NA,TGTGCCAGCAGTCCAGGACTAGCGGGAGCGTTCAATGAGCAGTTCTTC,CASSPGLAGAFNEQFF
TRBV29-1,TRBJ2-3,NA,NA,TGCAGCGTTGTTGGGAGTCAAGCAGATACGCAGTATTTT,CSVVGSQADTQYF
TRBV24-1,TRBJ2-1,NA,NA,TGTGCCACTTCTGACACCTCCTCCTACAATGAGCAGTTCTTC,CATSDTSSYNEQFF
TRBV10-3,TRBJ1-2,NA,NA,TGTGCCATCAGTGAGTCTACCCAGGGAAGGGGCGGCTACACCTTC,CAISESTQGRGGYTF
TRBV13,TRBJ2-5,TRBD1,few,TGTGCCAGCAGCCTGGACAGGGTCGAGGAGACCCAGTACTTC,CASSLDRVEETQYF
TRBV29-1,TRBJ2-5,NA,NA,TGCAGCGTTGGAGAGGGCCGAAACAATGAGCAGTACTTC,CSVGEGRNNEQYF
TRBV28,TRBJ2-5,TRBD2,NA,TGTGCCAGCAGTCCCCTCCGGGGGGGCCGGGGGGGCCAAGAGACCCAGTACTTC,CASSPLRGGRGGQETQYF
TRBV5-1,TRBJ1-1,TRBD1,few,TGCGCCAGCAGCTTGGGACAGGGGGCCCACGGCGGGAGGAACACTGAAGCTTTCTTT,CASSLGQGAHGGRNTEAFF
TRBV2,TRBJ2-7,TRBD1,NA,TGTGCCAGCAGGAACGAACTGGACACAGGGGGCAAAGGCTACGAGCAGTACTTC,CASRNELDTGGKGYEQYF
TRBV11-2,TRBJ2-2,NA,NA,TGTGCCAGCAGCTTCTCTTGGGTTACCGGGGAGCTGTTTTTT,CASSFSWVTGELFF
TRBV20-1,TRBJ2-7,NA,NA,TGCAGTGCTAGAGATCTTTACGGAGGAGGGAATTCTTTTGGCGAGCAGTACTTC,CSARDLYGGGNSFGEQYF
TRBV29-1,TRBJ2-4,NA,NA,TGCAGCGTAACCATGGGGGTTCAGTACTTC,CSVTMGVQYF
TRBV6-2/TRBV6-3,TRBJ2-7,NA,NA,TGTGCCAGCTTCCCAACCCGGACAGAAAGTTACGAGCAGTACTTC,CASFPTRTESYEQYF
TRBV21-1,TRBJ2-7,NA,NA,TGTGCCAGCAGCAAATATCCCACCCACGGCAGCTACGAGCAGTACTTC,CASSKYPTHGSYEQYF
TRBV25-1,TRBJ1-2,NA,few,TGTGCCAGCAGTGGAATCGGGATGGGCTATGGCTACACCTTC,CASSGIGMGYGYTF
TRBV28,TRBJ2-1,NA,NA,TGTGTCAGCAGTCCGTGGGACACAGGGTCCAATGAGCAGTTCTTC,CVSSPWDTGSNEQFF
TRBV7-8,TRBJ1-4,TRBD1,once,TGTGCCAGCAGCCTTGGGACAGGGTGGGCAACTAATGAAAAACTGTTTTTT,CASSLGTGWATNEKLFF
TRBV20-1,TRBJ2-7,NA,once,TGCAGTGCTACGCTTTCCTACGAGCAGTACTTC,CSATLSYEQYF
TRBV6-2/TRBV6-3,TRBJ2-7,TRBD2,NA,TGTGCCAGCAGTCTCAGCGGGGGGCGCTCCTACGAGCAGTACTTC,CASSLSGGRSYEQYF
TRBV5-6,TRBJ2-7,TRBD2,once,TGTGCCAGCAGCGCAGGACTAGCTCAAACGGGGCAGTACTTC,CASSAGLAQTGQYF
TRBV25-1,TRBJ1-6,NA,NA,TGTGCCAGCCACCCCGGGTTTCGTTCACCCCTCCACTTT,CASHPGFRSPLHF
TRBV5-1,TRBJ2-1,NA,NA,TGCGCCAGCAGCTTGTCCAGATCTCCAGCGGATGAGCAGTTCTTC,CASSLSRSPADEQFF
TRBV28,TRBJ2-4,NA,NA,TGTGCCAGCAGTTCCCCAGGGAACCTAGCCAAAAACATTCAGTACTTC,CASSSPGNLAKNIQYF
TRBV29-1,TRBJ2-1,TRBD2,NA,TGCAGCGCCGGAGCGGGAGGGCTGTACAATGAGCAGTTCTTC,CSAGAGGLYNEQFF
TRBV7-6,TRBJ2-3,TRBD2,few,TGTGCCAGCAGCTTAGAGGGACTAGGCTTAGATACGCAGTATTTT,CASSLEGLGLDTQYF
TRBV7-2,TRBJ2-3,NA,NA,TGTGCCAGCGCCCGACGGAGGGCCTCAGATACGCAGTATTTT,CASARRRASDTQYF
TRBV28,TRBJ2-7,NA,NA,TGTGCCAGCAGCCGAACTGGGACGGCCACCTCCTACGAGCAGTACTTC,CASSRTGTATSYEQYF
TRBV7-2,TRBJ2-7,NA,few,TGTGCCAGCAGCACCCTAGGACTACCCTACGAGCAGTACTTC,CASSTLGLPYEQYF
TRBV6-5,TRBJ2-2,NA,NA,TGTGCCAGCAGTTACTCGAATTTAGCGGAGTCCACCGGGGAGCTGTTTTTT,CASSYSNLAESTGELFF
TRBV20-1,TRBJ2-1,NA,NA,TGCAGTGCTAGCGGGAGTTCGTACAATGAGCAGTTCTTC,CSASGSSYNEQFF
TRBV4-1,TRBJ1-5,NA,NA,TGCGCCAGCAGCCAAGGGTTGCAGGGAAATCAGCCCCAGCATTTT,CASSQGLQGNQPQHF